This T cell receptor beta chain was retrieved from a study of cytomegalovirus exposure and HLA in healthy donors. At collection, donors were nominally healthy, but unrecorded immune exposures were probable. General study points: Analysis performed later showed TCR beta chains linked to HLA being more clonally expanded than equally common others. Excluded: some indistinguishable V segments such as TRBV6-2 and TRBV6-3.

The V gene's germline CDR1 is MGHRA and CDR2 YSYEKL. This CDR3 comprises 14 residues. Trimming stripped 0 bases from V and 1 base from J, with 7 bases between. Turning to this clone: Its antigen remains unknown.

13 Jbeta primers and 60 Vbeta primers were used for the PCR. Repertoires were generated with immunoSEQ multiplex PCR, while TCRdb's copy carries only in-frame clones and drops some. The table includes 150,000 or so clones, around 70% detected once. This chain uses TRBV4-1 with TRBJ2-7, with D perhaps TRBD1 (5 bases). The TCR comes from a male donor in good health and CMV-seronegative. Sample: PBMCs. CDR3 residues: CASSQDQGSYEQYF. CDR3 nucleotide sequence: TGCGCCAGCAGCCAAGATCAGGGTTCCTACGAGCAGTACTTC.